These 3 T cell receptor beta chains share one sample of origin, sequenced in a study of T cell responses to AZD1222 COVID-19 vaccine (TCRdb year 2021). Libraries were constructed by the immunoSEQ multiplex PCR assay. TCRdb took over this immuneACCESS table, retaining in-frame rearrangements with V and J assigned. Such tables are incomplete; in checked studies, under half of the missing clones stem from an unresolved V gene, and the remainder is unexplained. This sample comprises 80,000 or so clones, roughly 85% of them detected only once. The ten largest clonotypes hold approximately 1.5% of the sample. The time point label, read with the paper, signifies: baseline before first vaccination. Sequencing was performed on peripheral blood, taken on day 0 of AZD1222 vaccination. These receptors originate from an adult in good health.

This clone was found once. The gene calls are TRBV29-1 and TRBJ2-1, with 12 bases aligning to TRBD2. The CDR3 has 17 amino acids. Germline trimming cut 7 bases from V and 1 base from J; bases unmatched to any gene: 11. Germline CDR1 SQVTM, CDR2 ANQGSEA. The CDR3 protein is CSAIAGLAGSSYNEQFF. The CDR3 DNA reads TGCAGCGCGATCGCGGGACTAGCGGGCTCATCCTACAATGAGCAGTTCTTC.

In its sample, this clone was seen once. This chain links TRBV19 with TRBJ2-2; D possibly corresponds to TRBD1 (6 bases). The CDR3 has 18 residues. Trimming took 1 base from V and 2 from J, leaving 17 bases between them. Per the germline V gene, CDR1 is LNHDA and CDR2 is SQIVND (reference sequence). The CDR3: CASSIARTDRRNTGELFF. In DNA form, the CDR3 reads TGTGCCAGTAGTATAGCCCGAACGGACAGACGAAACACCGGGGAGCTGTTTTTT.

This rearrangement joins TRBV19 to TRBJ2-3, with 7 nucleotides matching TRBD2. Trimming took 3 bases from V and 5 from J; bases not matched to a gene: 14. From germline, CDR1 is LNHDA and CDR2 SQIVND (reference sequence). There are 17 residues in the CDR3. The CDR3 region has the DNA TGTGCCAGTAGTATCAGTCCTGGGACGGGAGGACGAGATACGCAGTATTTT. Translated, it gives CASSISPGTGGRDTQYF.